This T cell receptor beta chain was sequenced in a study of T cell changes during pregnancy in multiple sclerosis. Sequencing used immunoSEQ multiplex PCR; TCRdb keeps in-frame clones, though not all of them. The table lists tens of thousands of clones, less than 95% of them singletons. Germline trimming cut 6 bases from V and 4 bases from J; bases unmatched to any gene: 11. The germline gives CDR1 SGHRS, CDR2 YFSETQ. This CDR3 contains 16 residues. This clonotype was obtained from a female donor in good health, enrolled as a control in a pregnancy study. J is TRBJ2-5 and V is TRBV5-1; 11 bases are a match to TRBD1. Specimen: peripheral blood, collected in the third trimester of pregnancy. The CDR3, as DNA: TGCGCCAGCACTGAACAGGGGACAGGGGGAATAGAGACCCAGTACTTC. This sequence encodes CASTEQGTGGIETQYF.